These 28 T cell receptor beta chains were all obtained from the same sample, sequenced in a study of T cell responses to AZD1222 COVID-19 vaccine. The table came from immunoSEQ multiplex PCR; TCRdb's copy has only in-frame clones and leaves some out. The profile covers fewer than 150,000 clones, with about 86% appearing a single time and 17% taken by the ten largest. The sample here was peripheral blood, taken 28 days after the second AZD1222 dose. The receptors originated from an adult who received the AZD1222 COVID-19 vaccine.

V and J are TRBV19 and TRBJ1-1; D is unclear. V was trimmed by 6 bases and J by 4 bases, leaving 9 bases between them. The length of the CDR3 is 12 residues. The germline gives CDR1 LNHDA, CDR2 SQIVND (reference sequence). The CDR3 DNA follows: TGTGCCAGTAGCAAAGCGGGCACTGAAGCTTTCTTT. Its protein is CASSKAGTEAFF. Full variable domain (rest looked up from reference TRBV19 and TRBJ1-1): DGGITQSPKYLFRKEGQNVTLSCEQNLNHDAMYWYRQDPGQGLRLIYYSQIVNDFQKGDIAEGYSVSREKKESFPLTVTSAQKNPTAFYLCASSKAGTEAFFGQGTRLTVV.

This sequence joins TRBV28 and TRBJ2-7, with D perhaps TRBD1 (6 bases). CDR1 and CDR2 (germline): MDHEN, SYDVKM. V dropped 7 bases and J dropped 0 bases, with 13 bases sitting between them. The length of the CDR3 is 14 residues. This CDR3 reads CASTRGQSSYEQYF. The CDR3 DNA follows: TGTGCCAGCACACGCGGACAGAGCTCCTACGAGCAGTACTTC.

This chain uses TRBV19 with TRBJ2-5; no clear D. V was clipped by 8 bases and J by 4 bases, with 14 bases between them. The V gene's germline CDR1 is LNHDA and CDR2 SQIVND (reference sequence). The CDR3 covers 13 residues. The CDR3 here is CASGHVRGETQYF. The CDR3 coding sequence is TGTGCCAGTGGCCACGTCAGAGGAGAGACCCAGTACTTC.

The gene calls are TRBV9 and TRBJ2-5; perhaps D is TRBD1 or TRBD2 (6 bases each). With 1 base removed from V and 2 bases from J, the gap between germline ends came to 15 bases. This CDR3 has 16 amino acids. Germline assignment: CDR1 SGDLS and CDR2 YYNGEE. CDR3 DNA: TGTGCCAGCAGCGTATCCCCCTCGGGGGCTCAAGAGACCCAGTACTTC. Protein: CASSVSPSGAQETQYF.

The chain is built from TRBV7-9 and TRBJ1-2; the D is unclear. Trimming removed 5 bases at V and 1 base at J, with 11 bases between. Germline V gene sequence: CDR1 SEHNR, CDR2 FQNEAQ (reference sequence). This CDR3 comprises 14 residues. CDR3 in amino acids: CASSLRRINYGYTF. The CDR3 DNA reads as TGTGCCAGCAGCCTTCGTCGGATTAACTATGGCTACACCTTC.

The chain links TRBV30 to TRBJ1-2, with no clear D. Trimming stripped 1 base from V and 3 bases from J, with 18 bases between. There are 16 residues in the CDR3. Germline CDR1 and CDR2: GTSNPN and SVGIG (reference sequence). Here the CDR3 DNA reads TGTGCCTGGAGTGGCCAAAGGTTTAAGTACGACTATGGCTACACCTTC. This sequence encodes CAWSGQRFKYDYGYTF.

V and J are TRBV7-9 and TRBJ1-1, with D possibly TRBD1 on 6 matching bases. The CDR3 is 14 residues long. Trimming took off 1 base at V and 1 base at J, with 7 bases between the two ends. The germline CDR1 and CDR2 sequences are SEHNR and FQNEAQ (reference sequence). The DNA for the CDR3 is TGTGCCAGCAGCTTAGGGACAGAGAACACTGAAGCTTTCTTT. This encodes CASSLGTENTEAFF. Full variable domain (missing parts from reference TRBV7-9 and TRBJ1-1): DTGVSQNPRHKITKRGQNVTFRCDPISEHNRLYWYRQTLGQGPEFLTYFQNEAQLEKSRLLSDRFSAERPKGSFSTLEIQRTEQGDSAMYLCASSLGTENTEAFFGQGTRLTVV.

This sequence joins TRBV7-9 and TRBJ1-6; 7 positions match TRBD1. Looked up from germline, CDR1 is SEHNR and CDR2 is FQNEAQ (reference sequence). V was pared by 5 bases and J by 6 bases, with 4 bases of the junction left unmatched. The CDR3 extends over 14 amino acids. CDR3 sequence: CASSMTGSNSPLHF. CDR3 in DNA: TGTGCCAGCAGCATGACAGGGTCTAATTCACCCCTCCACTTT.

The rearrangement joins TRBV7-2 to TRBJ1-3; D might be TRBD1 (6 bases). CDR3 length: 14 residues. Germline lookup yields CDR1 SGHTA and CDR2 FQGNSA. V lost 11 bases, J lost 1 base, and 15 bases lay in between. CDR3 in amino acids: CAYSKGESGNTIYF. Written as DNA, the CDR3 is TGTGCCTATTCCAAGGGGGAGTCTGGAAACACCATATATTTT.

The chain joins TRBV3-1 (or the pseudogene TRBV3-2) to TRBJ2-7; D gene unclear. The CDR3 covers 11 residues. V gave up 1 base and J gave up 5 bases, with 3 bases separating them. The V gene's germline CDR1 is LGHDT and CDR2 YNNKEL (reference sequence). Written as DNA, the CDR3 is TGTGCCAGCAGCCAAGGGCACGAGCAGTACTTC. This translates into CASSQGHEQYF.

Only a few counts were recorded for this clone. The chain is built from TRBV10-3 and TRBJ2-7; TRBD1 matches 11 bases. CDR3 length equals 11 residues. After removal of 10 bases from V and 6 bases from J, the junction contained 2 bases not matched to a gene. Germline-derived CDR1 and CDR2 are ENHRY and SYGVKD. Here the CDR3 DNA reads TGTGCCACCGGGACAGGGGGCGAGCAGTACTTC. It encodes CATGTGGEQYF.

J is TRBJ2-1 and V is TRBV2, with TRBD1 identical over 8 bases. From germline, CDR1 is SNHLY and CDR2 FYNNEI. Trimming cost V 7 bases and J 2 bases; bases outside gene matches: 13. The CDR3 sequence is 17 residues long. The DNA of the CDR3 is TGTGCCAGCACCTTGGACAGGGCCTTCATTACCTACAATGAGCAGTTCTTC. It yields the protein CASTLDRAFITYNEQFF.

This chain joins TRBV4-1 and TRBJ1-4; TRBD1 matches 8 bases. The V segment lost 4 bases and the J segment 8 bases; nucleotides outside the gene matches: 12. Germline lookup yields CDR1 MGHRA and CDR2 YSYEKL. The CDR3 is made up of 16 amino acids. CDR3 sequence (DNA): TGCGCCAGCAGCCCACCCGGACAGGGCGGTAGAGAAAAACTGTTTTTT. Amino acid sequence: CASSPPGQGGREKLFF.

The chain carries TRBV20-1 and TRBJ1-5; 7 bases fit TRBD1. V trimming: 3 bases; J trimming: 5 bases; junction bases outside the gene matches: 7. Germline V gene data show CDR1 as DFQATT and CDR2 as SNEGSKA (reference sequence). This CDR3 region has 14 residues. CDR3: CSASTDREDQPQHF. The CDR3 DNA follows: TGCAGTGCTAGTACCGACAGGGAAGATCAGCCCCAGCATTTT.

In this sample, this clone turned up a few times. The chain uses TRBV7-9 and TRBJ2-2, with D possibly matching TRBD2 (6 bases). Per the germline V gene, CDR1 is SEHNR and CDR2 is FQNEAQ (reference sequence). V was pared by 7 bases and J by 4 bases, with 16 bases between. The CDR3 extends over 15 amino acids. Here the CDR3 DNA reads TGTGCCAGCACAAATACGGGTAGCGGCACCGGGGAGCTGTTTTTT. This sequence encodes CASTNTGSGTGELFF.

This rearrangement joins TRBV2 to TRBJ1-2, with 7 bases matching TRBD1. CDR1 and CDR2 from the germline V gene are SNHLY and FYNNEI. The CDR3 sequence is 12 residues long. J lost 6 bases, V lost 6 bases, and 4 bases had no gene match. CDR3 sequence (DNA): TGTGCCAGCAGCTTAACAGGGGATGGCTACACCTTC. Residues: CASSLTGDGYTF.

The chain links TRBV5-1 to TRBJ2-5, with 7 bases lining up with TRBD2. J lost 0 bases, V lost 5 bases, and 7 bases had no gene match. Germline-derived CDR1 and CDR2 are SGHRS and YFSETQ. This CDR3 has 15 amino acids. CDR3 in amino acids: CASRSNGGNQETQYF. As DNA, the CDR3 is TGCGCCAGCAGATCGAACGGGGGGAACCAAGAGACCCAGTACTTC. The whole variable domain, remainder taken from reference TRBV5-1 and TRBJ2-5, is KAGVTQTPRYLIKTRGQQVTLSCSPISGHRSVSWYQQTPGQGLQFLFEYFSETQRNKGNFPGRFSGRQFSNSRSEMNVSTLELGDSALYLCASRSNGGNQETQYFGPGTRLLVL.

The CDR3 bases are TGTGCCAGCTCACCACGGGCTTCGGACACCATATATTTT. The encoded protein is CASSPRASDTIYF. J is TRBJ1-3 and V is TRBV18; D ambiguous. The V gene lost 1 base and the J gene lost 8 bases, with 9 bases spanning the gap. The CDR3 length is 13 residues. The V gene's germline CDR1 is KGHSH and CDR2 LQKENI.

This clone was seen only a few times. DNA for the CDR3: TGCACCAGCAGCCAAGCCCTTAACTATGGCTACACCTTC. Its translation: CTSSQALNYGYTF. The J gene is TRBJ1-2, the V gene TRBV1. TRBV1 is deemed a pseudogene. CDR3 length: 13 amino acids.

The table lists this clone with a few counts. The J gene is TRBJ1-2, the V gene TRBV29-1; 7 positions agree with TRBD1. The germline CDR1 and CDR2 sequences are SQVTM and ANQGSEA. Unmatched junction bases numbered 12, after V lost 1 base and J lost 7 bases. The CDR3 sequence is 15 residues long. CDR3 in amino acids: CSVEGGDSGVIGYTF. In nucleotides, the CDR3 is TGCAGCGTTGAAGGGGGGGACAGTGGAGTAATTGGCTACACCTTC.

The CDR3 DNA is TGTGCCAGCAGCCGACCACAGGGGTCCTATGGCTACACCTTC. Protein sequence: CASSRPQGSYGYTF. This rearrangement joins TRBV16 to TRBJ1-2; 7 positions agree with TRBD1. Germline V CDR1 and CDR2: KGHSY, FQNENV. Losses at the gene ends were 4 bases for V and 4 bases for J; bases not matched to a gene: 6. The CDR3 runs to 14 residues.

This chain joins TRBV10-3 and TRBJ2-4; 13 bases are a match to TRBD2. Germline lookup yields CDR1 ENHRY and CDR2 SYGVKD. The trim removed 6 bases at V and 8 bases at J, leaving 13 bases unmatched. The CDR3 is made up of 17 amino acids. The CDR3 loop is CAIRAGTSGKKGDIQYF. The CDR3 DNA follows: TGTGCCATCAGGGCCGGGACTAGCGGGAAAAAAGGGGACATTCAGTACTTC.

J is TRBJ1-5 and V is TRBV27, with TRBD1 identical over 7 bases. The CDR3 runs to 14 residues. Unmatched junction bases numbered 1, after V lost 3 bases and J lost 2 bases. Germline CDR1 reads MNHEY; CDR2 reads SMNVEV (reference sequence). The CDR3 region has the DNA TGTGCCAGCAGTTTCGGGACAGGCAATCAGCCCCAGCATTTT. Translating gives CASSFGTGNQPQHF.

The rearrangement uses TRBV5-5 and TRBJ1-1; D not certain. Per the germline V gene, CDR1 is SGHKS and CDR2 is YYEKEE (reference sequence). The V end lost 0 bases, the J end lost 5 bases, and 8 bases lay between the germline ends. The CDR3 contains 13 residues. The CDR3 bases are TGTGCCAGCAGCTTGGCCCCAAGGACTGAAGCTTTCTTT. As protein: CASSLAPRTEAFF.

The CDR3: CASRGEQPQHF. CDR3 nucleotides: TGTGCCAGCAGAGGGGAGCAGCCCCAGCATTTT. This rearrangement joins TRBV7-6 to TRBJ1-5; perhaps TRBD1 as D (5 bases). The CDR3 runs 11 residues. The V end was cut by 6 bases, the J end by 7 bases, with 7 bases between. Germline V gene lookup returns CDR1 SGHVS and CDR2 FNYEAQ.

CDR3 nucleotides: TGTGCCAGCAGTTACGCGGTTTCGTCACCCCTCCACTTT. Amino acids: CASSYAVSSPLHF. V is TRBV6-5 and J is TRBJ1-6; no firm D call. Trimming stripped 2 bases from V and 10 bases from J, with 9 bases between. The CDR3 length is 13 residues. Looked up from germline, CDR1 is MNHEY and CDR2 is SVGAGI.

This chain links TRBV11-2 with TRBJ1-5; D not resolved. CDR1 and CDR2 (germline): SGHAT, FQNNGV. The ends were cut back, 0 bases at V and 5 bases at J, with 5 bases in the middle. The CDR3 has 13 amino acids. Here the CDR3 DNA reads TGTGCCAGCAGCTTAGAAAGGGATCAGCCCCAGCATTTT. It yields the protein CASSLERDQPQHF.

In this sample, this clone turned up once. The rearrangement joins TRBV29-1 to TRBJ2-3; 13 bases are shared with TRBD2. The V gene end was trimmed by 6 bases and the J gene end by 6 bases; junction bases not matched to a gene: 9. This CDR3 spans 15 amino acids. Germline V gene data show CDR1 as SQVTM and CDR2 as ANQGSEA. CDR3 bases: TGCAGCGTGTTCGGACTAGCGGGAGAGGGCGATACGCAGTATTTT. Residues: CSVFGLAGEGDTQYF.